What follows describes a single TCR beta chain. Trimming cost V 0 bases and J 11 bases; bases outside gene matches: 12. This CDR3 spans 15 amino acids. The V gene's germline CDR1 is SGDLS and CDR2 YYNGEE. The record originates from a study of blood T cell repertoires in COVID-19. Study-level background: Samples came from the United States, Italy and Spain, spanning acute and convalescent COVID-19. From T cells, B-cell-depleted T cells, or PBMCs came the material, which was cDNA or gDNA.

In the authors' methods: Quantification of nucleated cells was approximated via reference gene primer amplification. Some clones are missing from TCRdb's copy, which holds only in-frame ones; the method was immunoSEQ multiplex PCR. V and J calls and clone size are as listed in that table; D and trimming were resolved from the DNA. This table has 9,000 or so clones, under 90% appearing once. The genes are TRBV9 and TRBJ1-1; 8 nucleotides line up with TRBD1. The sample was peripheral blood. The receptor was derived from a man aged 65-85 years with active COVID-19. The CDR3 loop reads CASSVGNRGSAGAFF. In DNA form, the CDR3 reads TGTGCCAGCAGCGTAGGGAACAGGGGGTCGGCAGGCGCTTTCTTT. Filled out from reference TRBV9 and TRBJ1-1, the complete variable domain reads DSGVTQTPKHLITATGQRVTLRCSPRSGDLSVYWYQQSLDQGLQFLIQYYNGEERAKGNILERFSAQQFPDLHSELNLSSLELGDSALYFCASSVGNRGSAGAFFGQGTRLTVV.